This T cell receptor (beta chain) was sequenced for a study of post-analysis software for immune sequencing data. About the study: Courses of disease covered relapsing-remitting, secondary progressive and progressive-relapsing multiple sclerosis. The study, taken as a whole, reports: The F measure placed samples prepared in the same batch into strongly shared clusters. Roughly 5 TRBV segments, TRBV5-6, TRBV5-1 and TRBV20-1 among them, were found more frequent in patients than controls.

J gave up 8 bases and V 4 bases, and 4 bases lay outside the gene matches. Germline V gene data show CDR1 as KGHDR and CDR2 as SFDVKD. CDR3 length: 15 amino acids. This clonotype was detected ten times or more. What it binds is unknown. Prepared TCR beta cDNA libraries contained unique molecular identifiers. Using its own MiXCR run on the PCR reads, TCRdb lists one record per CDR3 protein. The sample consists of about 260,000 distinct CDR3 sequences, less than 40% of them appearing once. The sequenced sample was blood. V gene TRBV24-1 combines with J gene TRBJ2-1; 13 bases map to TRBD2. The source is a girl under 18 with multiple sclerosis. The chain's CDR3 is CATSDRGLAGYEQFF. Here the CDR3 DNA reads TGTGCCACCAGTGACCGGGGACTAGCGGGATATGAGCAGTTCTTC.